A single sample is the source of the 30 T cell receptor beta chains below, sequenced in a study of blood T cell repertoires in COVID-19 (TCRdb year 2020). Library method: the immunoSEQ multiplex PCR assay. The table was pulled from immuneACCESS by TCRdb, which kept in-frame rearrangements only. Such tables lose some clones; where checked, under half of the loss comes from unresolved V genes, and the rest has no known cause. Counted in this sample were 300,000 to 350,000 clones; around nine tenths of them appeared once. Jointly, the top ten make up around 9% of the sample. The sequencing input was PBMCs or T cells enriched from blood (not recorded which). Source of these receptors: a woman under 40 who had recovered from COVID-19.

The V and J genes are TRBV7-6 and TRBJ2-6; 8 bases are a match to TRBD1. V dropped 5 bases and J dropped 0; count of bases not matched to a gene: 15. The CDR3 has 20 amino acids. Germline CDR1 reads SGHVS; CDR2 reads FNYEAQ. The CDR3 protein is CASSPARWDRTHSGANVLTF. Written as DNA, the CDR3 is TGTGCCAGCAGCCCCGCGAGGTGGGACAGGACTCACTCTGGGGCCAACGTCCTGACTTTC.

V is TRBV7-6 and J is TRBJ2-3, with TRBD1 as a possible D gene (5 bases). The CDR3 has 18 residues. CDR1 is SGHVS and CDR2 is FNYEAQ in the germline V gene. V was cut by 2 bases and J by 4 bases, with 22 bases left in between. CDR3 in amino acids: CASSLPRSVAGFADTQYF. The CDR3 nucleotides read TGTGCCAGCAGCTTACCGCGGTCGGTCGCAGGGTTCGCAGATACGCAGTATTTT.

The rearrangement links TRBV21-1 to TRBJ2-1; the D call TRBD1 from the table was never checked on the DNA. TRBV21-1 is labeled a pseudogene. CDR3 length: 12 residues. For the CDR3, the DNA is TGTGCCAGCAGCAATCCACAGGGTGAGCAGTTCTTC. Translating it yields CASSNPQGEQFF.

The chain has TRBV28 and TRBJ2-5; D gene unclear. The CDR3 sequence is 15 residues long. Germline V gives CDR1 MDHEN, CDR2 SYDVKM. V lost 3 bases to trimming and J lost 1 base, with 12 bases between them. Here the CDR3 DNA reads TGTGCCAGCAGTTTGCCCCCTAGTACCCAAGAGACCCAGTACTTC. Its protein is CASSLPPSTQETQYF.

The CDR3 loop reads CASSPTRGSYEQYF. The DNA for the CDR3 is TGTGCCAGCAGTCCCACTAGAGGATCCTACGAGCAGTACTTC. This rearrangement joins TRBV28 to TRBJ2-7, with D tentatively TRBD2 (5 bases). The CDR3 has 14 residues. Trimming took 5 bases from V and 1 from J, leaving 12 bases between them. Per germline, CDR1 MDHEN and CDR2 SYDVKM.

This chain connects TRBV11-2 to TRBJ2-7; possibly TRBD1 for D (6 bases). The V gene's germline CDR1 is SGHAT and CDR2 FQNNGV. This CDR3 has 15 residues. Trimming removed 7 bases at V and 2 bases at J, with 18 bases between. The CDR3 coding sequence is TGTGCCAGCATCAGGGACATTAGCGAAACCTACGAGCAGTACTTC. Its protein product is CASIRDISETYEQYF.

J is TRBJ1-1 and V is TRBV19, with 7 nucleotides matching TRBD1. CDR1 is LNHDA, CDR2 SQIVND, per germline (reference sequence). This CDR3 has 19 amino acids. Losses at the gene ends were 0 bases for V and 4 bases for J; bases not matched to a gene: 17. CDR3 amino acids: CASSIDSRADRVYFTEAFF. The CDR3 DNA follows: TGTGCCAGTAGTATAGACTCCCGGGCCGACAGGGTATATTTCACTGAAGCTTTCTTT. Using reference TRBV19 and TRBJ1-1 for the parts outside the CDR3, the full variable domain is DGGITQSPKYLFRKEGQNVTLSCEQNLNHDAMYWYRQDPGQGLRLIYYSQIVNDFQKGDIAEGYSVSREKKESFPLTVTSAQKNPTAFYLCASSIDSRADRVYFTEAFFGQGTRLTVV.

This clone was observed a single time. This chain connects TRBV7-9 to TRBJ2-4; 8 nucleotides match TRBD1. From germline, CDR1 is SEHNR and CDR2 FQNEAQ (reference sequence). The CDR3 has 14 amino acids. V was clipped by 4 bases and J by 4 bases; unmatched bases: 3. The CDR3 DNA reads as TGTGCCAGCAGCTCCTGGACAGGGAAAAACATTCAGTACTTC. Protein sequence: CASSSWTGKNIQYF.

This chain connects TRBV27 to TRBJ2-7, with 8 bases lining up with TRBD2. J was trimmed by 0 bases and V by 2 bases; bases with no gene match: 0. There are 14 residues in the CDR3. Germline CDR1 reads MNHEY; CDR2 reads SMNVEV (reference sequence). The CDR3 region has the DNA TGTGCCAGCAGTTTAAGCGGGAGCTCCTACGAGCAGTACTTC. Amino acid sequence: CASSLSGSSYEQYF.

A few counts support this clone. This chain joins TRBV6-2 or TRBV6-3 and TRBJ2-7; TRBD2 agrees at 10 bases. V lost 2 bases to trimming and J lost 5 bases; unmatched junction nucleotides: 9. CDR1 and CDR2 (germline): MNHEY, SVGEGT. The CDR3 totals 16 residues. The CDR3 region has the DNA TGTGCCAGCAGTTACACCGGTAGCGGGAGGCCCCACGAGCAGTACTTC. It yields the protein CASSYTGSGRPHEQYF.

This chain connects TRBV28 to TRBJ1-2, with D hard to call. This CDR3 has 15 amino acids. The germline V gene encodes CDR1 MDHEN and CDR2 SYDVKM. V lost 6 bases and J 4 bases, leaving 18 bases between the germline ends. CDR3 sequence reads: CASRPTAAVLYGYTF. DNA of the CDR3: TGTGCCAGCAGACCCACGGCGGCGGTCCTCTATGGCTACACCTTC.

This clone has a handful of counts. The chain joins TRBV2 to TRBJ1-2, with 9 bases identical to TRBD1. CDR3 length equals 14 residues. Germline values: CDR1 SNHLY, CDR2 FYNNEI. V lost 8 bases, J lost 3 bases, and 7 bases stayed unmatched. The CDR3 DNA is TGTGCCAGCGGGGACTGGGACAGGGACTATGGCTACACCTTC. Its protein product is CASGDWDRDYGYTF. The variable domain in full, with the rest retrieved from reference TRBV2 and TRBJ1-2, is EPEVTQTPSHQVTQMGQEVILRCVPISNHLYFYWYRQILGQKVEFLVSFYNNEISEKSEIFDDQFSVERPDGSNFTLKIRSTKLEDSAMYFCASGDWDRDYGYTFGSGTRLTVV.

CDR3 residues: CASSIARDSLTSYNEQFF. The DNA of the CDR3 is TGTGCCAGTAGTATAGCCCGGGACTCGCTTACCTCCTACAATGAGCAGTTCTTC. The chain has TRBV19 and TRBJ2-1, with D possibly matching TRBD2 (6 bases). There are 18 residues in the CDR3. The ends were cut back, 1 base at V and 0 bases at J, with 16 bases in the middle. Looked up from germline, CDR1 is LNHDA and CDR2 is SQIVND (reference sequence). Complete variable domain (other parts from reference TRBV19 and TRBJ2-1): DGGITQSPKYLFRKEGQNVTLSCEQNLNHDAMYWYRQDPGQGLRLIYYSQIVNDFQKGDIAEGYSVSREKKESFPLTVTSAQKNPTAFYLCASSIARDSLTSYNEQFFGPGTRLTVL.

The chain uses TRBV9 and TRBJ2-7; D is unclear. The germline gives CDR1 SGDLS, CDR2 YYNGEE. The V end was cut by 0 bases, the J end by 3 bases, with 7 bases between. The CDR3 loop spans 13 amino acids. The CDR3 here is CASSVVPSYEQYF. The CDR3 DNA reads TGTGCCAGCAGCGTAGTACCCAGCTACGAGCAGTACTTC.

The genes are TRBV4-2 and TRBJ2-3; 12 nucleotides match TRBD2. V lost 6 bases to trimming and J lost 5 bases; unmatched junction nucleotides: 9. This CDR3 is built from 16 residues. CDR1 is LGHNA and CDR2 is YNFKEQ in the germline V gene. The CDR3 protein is CASSDLLAGGGDTQYF. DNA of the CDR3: TGTGCCAGCAGTGATCTTCTAGCGGGAGGGGGAGATACGCAGTATTTT.

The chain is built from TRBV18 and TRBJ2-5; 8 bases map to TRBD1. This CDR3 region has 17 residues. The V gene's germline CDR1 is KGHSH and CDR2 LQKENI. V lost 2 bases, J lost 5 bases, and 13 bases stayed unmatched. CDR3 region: CASSPVRPGQAYETQYF. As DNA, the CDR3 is TGTGCCAGCTCACCAGTTCGTCCGGGACAGGCTTACGAGACCCAGTACTTC. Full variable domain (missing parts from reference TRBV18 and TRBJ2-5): NAGVMQNPRHLVRRRGQEARLRCSPMKGHSHVYWYRQLPEEGLKFMVYLQKENIIDESGMPKERFSAEFPKEGPSILRIQQVVRGDSAAYFCASSPVRPGQAYETQYFGPGTRLLVL.

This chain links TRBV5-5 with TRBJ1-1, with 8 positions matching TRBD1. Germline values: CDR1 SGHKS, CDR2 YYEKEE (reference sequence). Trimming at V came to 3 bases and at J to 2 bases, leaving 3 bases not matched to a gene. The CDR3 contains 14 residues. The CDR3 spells CASSSDRGNTEAFF. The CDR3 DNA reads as TGTGCCAGCAGCTCCGACAGGGGTAACACTGAAGCTTTCTTT.

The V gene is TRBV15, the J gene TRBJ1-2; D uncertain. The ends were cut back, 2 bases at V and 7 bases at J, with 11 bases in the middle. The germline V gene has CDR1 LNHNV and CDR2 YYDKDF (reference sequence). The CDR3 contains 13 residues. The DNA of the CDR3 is TGTGCCACCAGCAGACCCATAACGGGTGGCTACACCTTC. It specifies CATSRPITGGYTF.

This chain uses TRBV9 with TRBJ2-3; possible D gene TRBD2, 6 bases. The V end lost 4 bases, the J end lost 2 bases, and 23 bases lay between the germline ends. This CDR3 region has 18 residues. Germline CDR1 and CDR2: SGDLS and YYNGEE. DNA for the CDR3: TGTGCCAGCAGCCTCCGGGACGTAAGGGGAGGCTCCACAGATACGCAGTATTTT. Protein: CASSLRDVRGGSTDTQYF.

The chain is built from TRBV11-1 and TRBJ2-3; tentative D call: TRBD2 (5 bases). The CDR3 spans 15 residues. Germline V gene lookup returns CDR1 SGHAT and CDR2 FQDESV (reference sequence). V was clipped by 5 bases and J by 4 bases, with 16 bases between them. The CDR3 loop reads CASSPPGSQADTQYF. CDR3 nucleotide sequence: TGTGCCAGCAGCCCGCCGGGGTCTCAGGCAGATACGCAGTATTTT. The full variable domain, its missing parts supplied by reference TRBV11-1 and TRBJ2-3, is EAEVAQSPRYKITEKSQAVAFWCDPISGHATLYWYRQILGQGPELLVQFQDESVVDDSQLPKDRFSAERLKGVDSTLKIQPAELGDSAMYLCASSPPGSQADTQYFGPGTRLTVL.

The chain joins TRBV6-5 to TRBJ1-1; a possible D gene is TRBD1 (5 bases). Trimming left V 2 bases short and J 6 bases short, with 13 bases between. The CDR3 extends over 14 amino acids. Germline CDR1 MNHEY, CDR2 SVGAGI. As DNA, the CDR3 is TGTGCCAGCAGTTACATTCGCAGGGACTCTGAAGCTTTCTTT. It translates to CASSYIRRDSEAFF.

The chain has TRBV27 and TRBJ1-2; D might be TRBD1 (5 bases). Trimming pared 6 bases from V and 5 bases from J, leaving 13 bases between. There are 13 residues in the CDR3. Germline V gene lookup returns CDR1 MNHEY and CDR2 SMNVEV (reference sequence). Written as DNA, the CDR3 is TGTGCCAGCAGCTGGACAATGGGGTATGGCTACACCTTC. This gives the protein CASSWTMGYGYTF.

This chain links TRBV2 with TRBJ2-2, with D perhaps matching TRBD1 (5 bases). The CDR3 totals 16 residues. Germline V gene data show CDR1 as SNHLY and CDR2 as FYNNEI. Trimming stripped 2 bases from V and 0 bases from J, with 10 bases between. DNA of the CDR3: TGTGCCAGCAGTGAAAGGACACCCACGAACACCGGGGAGCTGTTTTTT. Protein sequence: CASSERTPTNTGELFF.

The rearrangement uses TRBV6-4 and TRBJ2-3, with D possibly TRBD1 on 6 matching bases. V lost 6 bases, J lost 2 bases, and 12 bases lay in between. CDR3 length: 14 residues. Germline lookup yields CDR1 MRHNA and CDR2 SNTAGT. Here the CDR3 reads CASSADRLTDTQYF. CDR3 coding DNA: TGTGCCAGCAGCGCGGACAGACTCACAGATACGCAGTATTTT.

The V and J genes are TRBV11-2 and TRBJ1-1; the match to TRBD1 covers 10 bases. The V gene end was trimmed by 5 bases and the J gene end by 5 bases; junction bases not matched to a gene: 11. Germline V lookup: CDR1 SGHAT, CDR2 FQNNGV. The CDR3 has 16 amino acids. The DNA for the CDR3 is TGTGCCAGCAGCCCGAGACAGGGGGCATGGAGGACTGAAGCTTTCTTT. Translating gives CASSPRQGAWRTEAFF.

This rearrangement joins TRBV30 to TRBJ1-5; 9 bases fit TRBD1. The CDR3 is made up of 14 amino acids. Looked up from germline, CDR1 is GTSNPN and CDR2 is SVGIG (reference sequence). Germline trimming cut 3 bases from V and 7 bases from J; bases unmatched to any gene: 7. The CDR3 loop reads CAWSAGQGGQPQHF. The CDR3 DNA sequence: TGTGCCTGGAGCGCGGGACAGGGTGGACAGCCCCAGCATTTT.

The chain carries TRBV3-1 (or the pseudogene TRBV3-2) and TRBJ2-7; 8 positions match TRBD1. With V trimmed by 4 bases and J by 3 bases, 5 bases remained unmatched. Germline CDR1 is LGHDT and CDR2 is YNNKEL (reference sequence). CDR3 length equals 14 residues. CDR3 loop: CASSPGQVGYEQYF. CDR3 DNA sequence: TGTGCCAGCAGCCCGGGACAGGTCGGCTACGAGCAGTACTTC.

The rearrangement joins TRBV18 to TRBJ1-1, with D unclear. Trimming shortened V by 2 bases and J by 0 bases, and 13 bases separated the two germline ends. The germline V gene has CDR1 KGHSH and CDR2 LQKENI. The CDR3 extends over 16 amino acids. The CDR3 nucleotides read TGTGCCAGCTCACCAACCGAGGGTGTTGTGAACACTGAAGCTTTCTTT. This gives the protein CASSPTEGVVNTEAFF.

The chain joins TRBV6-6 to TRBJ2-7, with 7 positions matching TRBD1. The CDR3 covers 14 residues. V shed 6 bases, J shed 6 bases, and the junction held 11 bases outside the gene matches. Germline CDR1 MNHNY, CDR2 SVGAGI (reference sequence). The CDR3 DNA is TGTGCCAGCAGCCACCAACAGGGGAGAGGCGAGCAGTACTTC. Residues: CASSHQQGRGEQYF.

The CDR3 nucleotides are TGTGCCACCAGCTTAGCGGGACTAGCGGGAGGGCTATACAATGAGCAGTTCTTC. This codes for CATSLAGLAGGLYNEQFF. The chain has TRBV24-1 and TRBJ2-1; 16 nucleotides match TRBD2. With V trimmed by 7 bases and J by 4 bases, 9 bases remained unmatched. Germline values: CDR1 KGHDR, CDR2 SFDVKD. The CDR3 has 18 amino acids.